This TCR beta chain emerged from a study of cytomegalovirus exposure and HLA in healthy donors. Study results and caveats: TCR sequences were mostly rare, though some public TCRs occurred in many donors. Differences between HLA loci emerged in a later analysis of TCR association rates, with DRB1 most and HLA-C fewest. Later analysis suggested most CMV-associated TCR beta chains were HLA-restricted. TCR beta V segments were, for the most part, productive about 87% or about 30% of the time in an earlier analysis.

The PCR made use of 60 Vbeta and 13 Jbeta primers. Clones were sequenced by immunoSEQ multiplex PCR, and TCRdb holds only the in-frame ones, with some missing. The sample carries approximately 170,000 clones, approximately 88% recorded once. About this clone itself: Its specificity is not known. Distinct nucleotide sequences in the sample also encode this CDR3.

CDR1 is SGDLS, CDR2 YYNGEE, per germline. The CDR3 has 15 amino acids. J was trimmed by 1 base and V by 3 bases; bases with no gene match: 5. This chain links TRBV9 with TRBJ1-1, with 8 bases matching TRBD1. This sequence originates from a boy between 2 and 10 years old in good health and CMV-seronegative. Sequenced input: PBMCs. The CDR3 region is CASSAGTGGNTEAFF. Written as DNA, the CDR3 is TGTGCCAGCAGCGCAGGGACAGGAGGGAACACTGAAGCTTTCTTT.